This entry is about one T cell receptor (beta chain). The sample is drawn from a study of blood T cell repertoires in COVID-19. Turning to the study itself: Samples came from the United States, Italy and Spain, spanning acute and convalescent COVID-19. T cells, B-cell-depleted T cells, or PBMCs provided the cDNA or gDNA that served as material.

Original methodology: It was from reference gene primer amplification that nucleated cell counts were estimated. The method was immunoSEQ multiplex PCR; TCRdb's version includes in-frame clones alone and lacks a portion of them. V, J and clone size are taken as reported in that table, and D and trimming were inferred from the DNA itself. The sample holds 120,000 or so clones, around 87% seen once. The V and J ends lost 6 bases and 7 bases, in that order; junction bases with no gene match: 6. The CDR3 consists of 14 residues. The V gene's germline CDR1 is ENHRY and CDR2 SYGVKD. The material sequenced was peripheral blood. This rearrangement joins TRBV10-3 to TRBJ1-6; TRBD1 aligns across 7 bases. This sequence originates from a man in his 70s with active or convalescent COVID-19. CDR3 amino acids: CAIRFEGQNSPLHF. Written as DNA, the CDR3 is TGTGCCATCAGATTTGAGGGACAGAATTCACCCCTCCACTTT.